This T cell receptor (beta chain) was documented in a study of cytomegalovirus exposure and HLA in healthy donors. The PCR ran on 60 Vbeta and 13 Jbeta primers. The table came from immunoSEQ multiplex PCR; TCRdb's copy has only in-frame clones and leaves some out. This table has 75,000 to 90,000 clones, 78% appearing once. The CDR3 sequence is 15 residues long. V was clipped by 4 bases and J by 0 bases, with 11 bases between them. From germline, CDR1 is SGHRS and CDR2 YFSETQ. This clone was seen a single time. What it binds is not known. Study-wide results and caveats: TCR association rates varied by HLA locus in a later analysis, with DRB1 highest and HLA-C lowest.

The sequence derives from a male donor in good health and CMV-seropositive. The chain recombines TRBV5-1 with TRBJ2-4; tentative D call: TRBD1 (6 bases). The sequenced sample was PBMCs. The CDR3 nucleotides read TGCGCCAGCAGCCCGGGACATACAGCCAAAAACATTCAGTACTTC. Translating it yields CASSPGHTAKNIQYF.